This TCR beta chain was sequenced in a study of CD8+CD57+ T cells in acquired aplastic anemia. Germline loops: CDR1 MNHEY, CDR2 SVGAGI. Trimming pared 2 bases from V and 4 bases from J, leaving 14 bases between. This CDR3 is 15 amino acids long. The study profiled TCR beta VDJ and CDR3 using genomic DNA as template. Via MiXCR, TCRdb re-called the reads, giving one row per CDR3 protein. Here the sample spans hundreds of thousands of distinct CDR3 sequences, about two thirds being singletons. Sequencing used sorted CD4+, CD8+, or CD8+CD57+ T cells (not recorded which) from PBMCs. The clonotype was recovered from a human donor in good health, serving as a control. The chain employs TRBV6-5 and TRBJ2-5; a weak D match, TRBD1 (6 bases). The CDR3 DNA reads TGTGCCAGCAGTTACCCCAGGGGAGAGGGAGAGACCCAGTACTTC. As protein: CASSYPRGEGETQYF.